Detailed here is one T cell receptor beta chain. Its matching antigen is unknown. The CDR3 covers 16 residues. Trimming pared 6 bases from V and 4 bases from J, leaving 23 bases between. The germline gives CDR1 SGHKS, CDR2 YYEKEE (reference sequence). This entry comes from a study of T cell responses to AZD1222 COVID-19 vaccine. Across the study: Pooled together were second doses at about 4 or about 12 weeks. Findings and caveats of the study: Close to half of spike-specific TCRs reportedly recognize unmutated variant regions. Sampled repertoires all dated from after the peak T cell response.

The repertoire was sequenced with immunoSEQ multiplex PCR; TCRdb's copy has only in-frame clones and lacks some. The sample records over 100,000 clones, around 94% being singletons. The sample in question was peripheral blood, obtained on day 0 of AZD1222 vaccination. The chain is built from TRBV5-5 and TRBJ2-7; the D is unclear. This clonotype originated in an adult in good health. The CDR3 sequence is CASTNGPRRQEYEQYF. The CDR3 bases are TGTGCCAGCACAAACGGCCCTCGTCGTCAAGAATACGAGCAGTACTTC. Using reference TRBV5-5 and TRBJ2-7 for the parts outside the CDR3, the full variable domain is DAGVTQSPTHLIKTRGQQVTLRCSPISGHKSVSWYQQVLGQGPQFIFQYYEKEERGRGNFPDRFSARQFPNYSSELNVNALLLGDSALYLCASTNGPRRQEYEQYFGPGTRLTVT.